These 17 T cell receptor beta chains were all obtained from the same sample, sequenced in a study of molecular identifiers for immune sequencing clone quantification. A single record per CDR3 protein comes from TCRdb applying MiXCR to the PCR reads. The sample consists of about half a million distinct CDR3 sequences, 25% of them appearing once. The sequencing input was naive CD8+ T cells from blood, with Jurkat cell RNA spiked in. The subset denotes: FACS-sorted CD8+CD4-CCR7+CD45RA+ naive T cells. The receptors come from a human donor in good health. Some libraries in this study had Jurkat cell RNA spiked in.

This clonotype was counted at least ten times. The V gene is TRBV7-9, the J gene TRBJ1-1; 9 bases fit TRBD1. Germline CDR1 reads SEHNR; CDR2 reads FQNEAQ (reference sequence). With 6 bases clipped from V and 6 bases from J, the junction kept 11 bases outside the gene matches. The CDR3 contains 15 residues. The CDR3 DNA follows: TGTGCCAGCAGGTCTGGGCCTACAGGGGGCCCTGAAGCTTTCTTT. Translation: CASRSGPTGGPEAFF.

This clonotype was counted many times. V and J are TRBV28 and TRBJ2-3; 10 bases align to TRBD2. Trimming removed 7 bases from V and 8 bases from J; junction bases left unmatched: 12. The length of the CDR3 is 15 residues. The germline CDR1 and CDR2 sequences are MDHEN and SYDVKM. The DNA for the CDR3 is TGTGCCAGCAAGTTTCAGCTAGCGGGAGTGGTTACGCAGTATTTT. Amino acids: CASKFQLAGVVTQYF.

The table lists this clonotype with a few counts. This CDR3 is CSARAGLRELTDTQYF. In DNA, the CDR3 is TGCAGTGCTAGAGCAGGTTTGCGGGAGCTCACAGATACGCAGTATTTT. The chain uses TRBV20-1 and TRBJ2-3; the match to TRBD2 covers 7 bases. The CDR3 is 16 amino acids. Germline assignment: CDR1 DFQATT and CDR2 SNEGSKA (reference sequence). Germline trimming cut 1 base from V and 2 bases from J; bases unmatched to any gene: 9.

V gene TRBV27 combines with J gene TRBJ1-5; 8 positions match TRBD1. The CDR3 covers 14 residues. J was trimmed by 4 bases and V by 4 bases; bases with no gene match: 3. CDR1 and CDR2 from the germline V gene are MNHEY and SMNVEV (reference sequence). CDR3 DNA sequence: TGTGCCAGCAGTTCCCAGGGGGCGAATCAGCCCCAGCATTTT. This gives the protein CASSSQGANQPQHF.

This clonotype has at least ten counts. CDR3 sequence reads: CASSPQGAPDQPQHF. The CDR3 coding sequence is TGTGCCAGCAGTCCGCAGGGGGCCCCGGATCAGCCCCAGCATTTT. The V call is TRBV2, the J call TRBJ1-5; 8 nucleotides agree with TRBD1. Germline values: CDR1 SNHLY, CDR2 FYNNEI. The CDR3 sequence is 15 residues long. Trimming cost V 5 bases and J 5 bases; bases outside gene matches: 8.

This clonotype has only a few counts. V is TRBV13 and J is TRBJ2-7, with D possibly being TRBD2 (5 bases). There are 12 residues in the CDR3. The V end was cut by 10 bases, the J end by 7 bases, with 17 bases between. The V gene's germline CDR1 is PRHDT and CDR2 FYEKMQ (reference sequence). CDR3 amino acids: CATSAGTWEQYF. CDR3 nucleotides: TGTGCCACCTCGGCGGGCACATGGGAGCAGTACTTC.

This clonotype was observed many times. The chain recombines TRBV6-2 or TRBV6-3 with TRBJ2-7, with D perhaps TRBD1 or TRBD2 (6 bases each). From germline, CDR1 is MNHEY and CDR2 SVGEGT. This CDR3 comprises 12 residues. V lost 3 bases, J lost 7 bases, and 10 bases lay in between. The CDR3 region is CASSYGGREQYF. CDR3 nucleotide sequence: TGTGCCAGCAGTTATGGGGGGCGAGAGCAGTACTTC.

This clonotype was seen at least ten times. The chain combines TRBV28 with TRBJ2-4; D gene ambiguous. V lost 3 bases and J 0 bases, leaving 18 bases between the germline ends. This CDR3 has 18 amino acids. Looked up from germline, CDR1 is MDHEN and CDR2 is SYDVKM. CDR3 sequence: CASSFPPVSVLAKNIQYF. The CDR3 DNA reads TGTGCCAGCAGTTTTCCGCCGGTGTCAGTATTAGCCAAAAACATTCAGTACTTC.

The J gene is TRBJ2-7, the V gene TRBV7-9, with TRBD2 as a possible D gene (6 bases). V shed 4 bases and J shed 3 bases, with 16 bases lying between them. This CDR3 has 15 residues. Looked up from germline, CDR1 is SEHNR and CDR2 is FQNEAQ (reference sequence). The CDR3 DNA is TGTGCCAGCAGCTCTACTAGCTCGGGGATCTACGAGCAGTACTTC. It specifies CASSSTSSGIYEQYF.

To note about this clonotype: A much larger clonotype is one base distant, so this may be a read error. This chain links TRBV24-1 with TRBJ2-2; D unresolved. The CDR3 length is 17 residues. CDR1 and CDR2 from the germline V gene are KGHDR and SFDVKD. The CDR3 here is CATSNFRVQPDTGELFF. Written as DNA, the CDR3 is TGTGCCACCAGTAATTTCCGCGTCCAACCGGACACCGGGGAGCTGTTTTTT.

This clonotype was detected a few times. The J gene is TRBJ2-3, the V gene TRBV2, with a tentative D call TRBD2 (5 bases). The germline V gene encodes CDR1 SNHLY and CDR2 FYNNEI. This CDR3 is 15 amino acids long. Trimming took 6 bases from V and 1 from J, leaving 14 bases between them. CDR3 sequence: CASRKEAGGTDTQYF. The CDR3 region has the DNA TGTGCCAGCAGAAAAGAGGCGGGTGGCACAGATACGCAGTATTTT.

The rearrangement links TRBV14 to TRBJ2-1; D perhaps matches TRBD2 (6 bases). Germline values: CDR1 SGHDN, CDR2 FVKESK. This CDR3 contains 16 residues. Trimming stripped 7 bases from V and 7 bases from J, with 23 bases between. The CDR3 nucleotides are TGTGCCAGCACCCCTGGGACTTCAGGTTCCCTAAATGAGCAGTTCTTC. Protein sequence: CASTPGTSGSLNEQFF.

This clonotype was detected only once. This CDR3 reads CASSQDRHSSTDTQYF. CDR3 sequence (DNA): TGCGCCAGCAGCCAAGATCGGCATTCTAGCACAGATACGCAGTATTTT. The J gene is TRBJ2-3, the V gene TRBV4-3, with D unclear. V was trimmed by 0 bases and J by 0 bases, leaving 10 bases between them. The CDR3 runs to 16 residues. Germline assignment: CDR1 LGHNA and CDR2 YSLEER.

V is TRBV20-1 and J is TRBJ2-7, with D unresolved. The V gene's germline CDR1 is DFQATT and CDR2 SNEGSKA (reference sequence). V shed 3 bases and J shed 0 bases, with 15 bases lying between them. The CDR3 extends over 15 amino acids. The CDR3 DNA sequence: TGCAGTGCTAGGGTGACATATACCAGCTCCTACGAGCAGTACTTC. The encoded protein is CSARVTYTSSYEQYF.

This clonotype has at least ten counts. This rearrangement joins TRBV11-2 to TRBJ2-1; no definite D call. Trimming took 1 base from V and 9 from J, leaving 4 bases between them. This CDR3 region has 11 residues. Per germline, CDR1 SGHAT and CDR2 FQNNGV. The CDR3 spells CASSLVVEQFF. CDR3 coding DNA: TGTGCCAGCAGCTTAGTGGTTGAGCAGTTCTTC.

To note about this clonotype: The junction departs from the called germline gene at one end, perhaps through a read error. The chain recombines TRBV2 with TRBJ2-7, with D maybe TRBD2 (6 bases). Germline CDR1 reads SNHLY; CDR2 reads FYNNEI. This CDR3 has 13 amino acids. CDR3 sequence reads: CAGSGTAVYEQYF. CDR3 DNA: TGTGCCGGCTCCGGGACTGCGGTCTACGAACAGTACTTC.

In this sample, this clonotype turned up many times. The V call is TRBV28, the J call TRBJ2-7; D remains ambiguous. Trimming shortened V by 6 bases and J by 0 bases, and 9 bases separated the two germline ends. This CDR3 contains 13 residues. CDR1 and CDR2 from the germline V gene are MDHEN and SYDVKM. CDR3 in DNA: TGTGCCAGCAGCCCTTCACGCTCCTACGAGCAGTACTTC. Translation: CASSPSRSYEQYF.